The rows below give T cell receptor beta chains drawn from one sample of a study of T cell responses to AZD1222 COVID-19 vaccine. Sequenced by immunoSEQ multiplex PCR; TCRdb stores in-frame clones only, minus some. The sample lists about 120,000 clones; approximately 83% were seen once. The sample was peripheral blood, taken on day 0 of MenACWY control vaccination. The source is an adult in good health. Both conserved end residues are part of each CDR3. D genes are given only for firm matches. A row's size may be missing; if present it is once, few, many or a size class.

abundance: NA; len: 15; v_gene: TRBV14; d_gene: TRBD1; j_gene: TRBJ1-3; CDR3nt: TGTGCCAGCAGCCAACTGACAGGGTCTGGAAACACCATATATTTT; CDR3aa: CASSQLTGSGNTIYF
abundance: NA; len: 16; v_gene: TRBV11-2; d_gene: NA; j_gene: TRBJ2-5; CDR3nt: TGTGCCAGCAGCTTAGGGGTCGGGCCTGCCGGCGAGACCCAGTACTTC; CDR3aa: CASSLGVGPAGETQYF
abundance: NA; len: 13; v_gene: TRBV12-3/TRBV12-4; d_gene: NA; j_gene: TRBJ2-2; CDR3nt: TGTGCCAGCAGTCTGCAATACACCGGGGAGCTGTTTTTT; CDR3aa: CASSLQYTGELFF
abundance: NA; len: 19; v_gene: TRBV2; d_gene: TRBD2; j_gene: TRBJ2-3; CDR3nt: TGTGCCAGCAGTGAATGGGTGGCGGGGGGACCCATCAGCACAGATACGCAGTATTTT; CDR3aa: CASSEWVAGGPISTDTQYF
abundance: NA; len: 15; v_gene: TRBV5-1; d_gene: NA; j_gene: TRBJ1-2; CDR3nt: TGCGCCAGCAACTTAGGGTCAGGAGCTAACTATGGCTACACCTTC; CDR3aa: CASNLGSGANYGYTF
abundance: NA; len: 15; v_gene: TRBV7-2; d_gene: NA; j_gene: TRBJ2-3; CDR3nt: TGTGCCAGCAGCTTAGGCCCCACTGGGACAGATACGCAGTATTTT; CDR3aa: CASSLGPTGTDTQYF
abundance: NA; len: 19; v_gene: TRBV4-1; d_gene: TRBD1; j_gene: TRBJ2-2; CDR3nt: TGCGCCAGCAGCCAAGGCACTAACAGGGGAATAGGTAACACCGGGGAGCTGTTTTTT; CDR3aa: CASSQGTNRGIGNTGELFF
abundance: NA; len: 15; v_gene: TRBV3-1/TRBV3-2; d_gene: NA; j_gene: TRBJ1-6; CDR3nt: TGTGCCAGCAGCCCCCGCGGGGTCTATAATTCACCCCTCCACTTT; CDR3aa: CASSPRGVYNSPLHF
abundance: NA; len: 19; v_gene: TRBV6-1; d_gene: TRBD1; j_gene: TRBJ1-5; CDR3nt: TGTGCCAGCAGTGTCGGGACAGGGCTTACGGGGTGGGGCAATCAGCCCCAGCATTTT; CDR3aa: CASSVGTGLTGWGNQPQHF
abundance: NA; len: 15; v_gene: TRBV4-1; d_gene: NA; j_gene: TRBJ1-1; CDR3nt: TGCGCCAGCAGCCCCATGGGGCGCGGGAACACTGAAGCTTTCTTT; CDR3aa: CASSPMGRGNTEAFF
abundance: NA; len: 16; v_gene: TRBV12-5; d_gene: TRBD1; j_gene: TRBJ2-2; CDR3nt: TGTGCTAGTGGTTTGGCTCCAGGGACAGGGATGGCGGAGCTGTTTTTT; CDR3aa: CASGLAPGTGMAELFF
abundance: NA; len: 13; v_gene: TRBV7-9; d_gene: TRBD1; j_gene: TRBJ2-3; CDR3nt: TGTGCCAGCAGCTTAGAGGGCAGGGGGCCTCTTTATTTT; CDR3aa: CASSLEGRGPLYF
abundance: once; len: 14; v_gene: TRBV20-1; d_gene: NA; j_gene: TRBJ1-1; CDR3nt: TGCAGTGCTAGTCCGTTGGCAGGAAACACTGAAGCTTTCTTT; CDR3aa: CSASPLAGNTEAFF
abundance: NA; len: 15; v_gene: TRBV9; d_gene: NA; j_gene: TRBJ1-4; CDR3nt: TGTGCCAGCAGCGTAGTTCAGGGCGGTAGTGAAAAACTGTTTTTT; CDR3aa: CASSVVQGGSEKLFF
abundance: NA; len: 16; v_gene: TRBV5-6; d_gene: NA; j_gene: TRBJ1-6; CDR3nt: TGTGCCAGCAGCCCGGGACCGTTTAATGAGTTATCACCCCTCCACTTT; CDR3aa: CASSPGPFNELSPLHF
abundance: once; len: 12; v_gene: TRBV5-5; d_gene: NA; j_gene: TRBJ2-7; CDR3nt: TGTGCCAGCAGCCTGTTGGACCTAGAGCAGTACTTC; CDR3aa: CASSLLDLEQYF
abundance: NA; len: 19; v_gene: TRBV4-3; d_gene: TRBD2; j_gene: TRBJ2-2; CDR3nt: TGCGCCAGCAGCCAAGAGGCTACTAGCGGGGGAGCGAACACCGGGGAGCTGTTTTTT; CDR3aa: CASSQEATSGGANTGELFF
abundance: NA; len: 15; v_gene: TRBV6-1; d_gene: NA; j_gene: TRBJ1-6; CDR3nt: TGTGCCAGCAGGGAAGTAGGAGGGGGTAATTCACCCCTCCACTTT; CDR3aa: CASREVGGGNSPLHF